The 18 T cell receptor beta chains below come from one sample, sequenced in a study of OX40 agonist ivuxolimab in advanced cancers. Data came from immunoSEQ multiplex PCR; TCRdb stores just in-frame clones and leaves some out. The sample includes roughly 100,000 clones, around nine tenths of them seen just once. The sequences come from CD4+ or CD8+ T cells sorted from blood, collected in a trial of the OX40 agonist ivuxolimab. The receptors stem from an adult with an advanced solid tumor such as melanoma, head and neck, liver or kidney cancer.

The genes are TRBV25-1 and TRBJ1-6, with D perhaps matching TRBD1 (5 bases). Germline V gives CDR1 MGHDK, CDR2 SYGVNS. Trimming removed 5 bases at V and 7 bases at J, with 12 bases between. The CDR3 is 14 residues long. The CDR3 loop is CASSNTGRNSPLHF. CDR3 DNA sequence: TGTGCCAGCAGTAATACAGGCAGAAATTCACCCCTCCACTTT. Using reference TRBV25-1 and TRBJ1-6 for the parts outside the CDR3, the full variable domain is EADIYQTPRYLVIGTGKKITLECSQTMGHDKMYWYQQDPGMELHLIHYSYGVNSTEKGDLSSESTVSRIRTEHFPLTLESARPSHTSQYLCASSNTGRNSPLHFGNGTRLTVT.

The genes are TRBV6-1 and TRBJ2-2; D might be TRBD2 (5 bases). CDR3 length equals 11 residues. CDR1 is MNHNS and CDR2 is SASEGT in the germline V gene. The ends were cut back, 8 bases at V and 7 bases at J, with 8 bases in the middle. Here the CDR3 DNA reads TGTGCCAGCCGTGGAGGCGGGGAGCTGTTTTTT. Protein sequence: CASRGGGELFF.

The chain is built from TRBV7-2 and TRBJ1-5; 7 bases are a match to TRBD1. The germline CDR1 and CDR2 sequences are SGHTA and FQGNSA. V shed 1 base and J 1 base; nucleotides not matched to a gene: 4. This CDR3 region has 16 residues. In DNA form, the CDR3 reads TGTGCCAGCAGCTTAGTGTCGACAGGGAGCAATCAGCCCCAGCATTTT. Protein sequence: CASSLVSTGSNQPQHF.

The genes are TRBV2 and TRBJ2-2; 7 bases are a match to TRBD2. This CDR3 contains 15 residues. V shed 3 bases, J shed 1 base, and the junction held 2 bases outside the gene matches. The germline V gene has CDR1 SNHLY and CDR2 FYNNEI. CDR3 amino acids: CASSEERGNTGELFF. The CDR3 bases are TGTGCCAGCAGTGAGGAGCGGGGGAACACCGGGGAGCTGTTTTTT.

On this clone itself: One end of the junction fails to match germline, which may point to a read error. This chain connects TRBV7-7 to TRBJ2-1; D ambiguous. The germline V gene has CDR1 SSHAT and CDR2 FNYEAQ (reference sequence). The CDR3 is 14 amino acids. The CDR3 sequence: CASSLGTQRDEQFF. The CDR3 nucleotides read TGTGCTAGCAGCTTAGGTACGCAAAGGGATGAGCAGTTCTTC.

This chain joins TRBV7-3 and TRBJ1-1; the D is unclear. V was pared by 5 bases and J by 1 base, with 14 bases between. The CDR3 extends over 15 amino acids. The germline gives CDR1 SGHTA, CDR2 FQGTGA. The CDR3 loop is CASSRDGKGNTEAFF. CDR3 DNA sequence: TGTGCCAGCAGCCGCGACGGGAAGGGGAACACTGAAGCTTTCTTT. Using reference TRBV7-3 and TRBJ1-1 for the parts outside the CDR3, the full variable domain is GAGVSQTPSNKVTEKGKYVELRCDPISGHTALYWYRQSLGQGPEFLIYFQGTGAADDSGLPNDRFFAVRPEGSVSTLKIQRTERGDSAVYLCASSRDGKGNTEAFFGQGTRLTVV.

This chain joins TRBV6-5 and TRBJ1-5; 7 bases map to TRBD1. This CDR3 region has 15 residues. Trimming removed 0 bases from V and 2 bases from J; junction bases left unmatched: 1. The germline V gene encodes CDR1 MNHEY and CDR2 SVGAGI. CDR3: CASSYSGTGNQPQHF. The CDR3 region has the DNA TGTGCCAGCAGTTACTCCGGGACAGGCAATCAGCCCCAGCATTTT.

J is TRBJ1-5 and V is TRBV7-2; D is possibly TRBD1 (6 bases). The CDR3 is 17 amino acids. In germline, CDR1 is SGHTA, CDR2 FQGNSA. Between the trimmed V and J ends, which lost 3 bases and 4 bases, there was a span of 19 bases. CDR3 nucleotides: TGTGCCAGCAGCTTTGATAAAGGGGGTTTTTTTAATCAGCCCCAGCATTTT. It yields the protein CASSFDKGGFFNQPQHF.

This sequence joins TRBV6-5 and TRBJ2-2, with D perhaps assigned TRBD1 or TRBD2 (5 bases each). The CDR3 is made up of 13 amino acids. V dropped 8 bases and J dropped 4 bases, with 11 bases sitting between them. Germline CDR1 is MNHEY and CDR2 is SVGAGI. Here the CDR3 DNA reads TGTGCCAGCCGAGGGGCTGGCACCGGGGAGCTGTTTTTT. Its protein product is CASRGAGTGELFF.

The rearrangement links TRBV6-4 to TRBJ1-1, with 10 bases aligning to TRBD1. The CDR3 sequence is 13 residues long. Looked up from germline, CDR1 is MRHNA and CDR2 is SNTAGT. The J segment lost 6 bases and the V segment lost 4 bases, leaving 2 bases of the junction unmatched. This CDR3 reads CASSAGTGAEAFF. The CDR3 bases are TGTGCCAGCAGTGCCGGGACAGGGGCTGAAGCTTTCTTT.

The chain recombines TRBV19 with TRBJ1-1; 7 bases are shared with TRBD1. The germline V gene has CDR1 LNHDA and CDR2 SQIVND (reference sequence). CDR3 size: 14 residues. Germline trimming cut 3 bases from V and 4 bases from J; bases unmatched to any gene: 5. CDR3 sequence: CASSIGQAPTEAFF. The CDR3 DNA follows: TGTGCCAGTAGTATCGGACAGGCCCCCACTGAAGCTTTCTTT.

The rearrangement uses TRBV7-2 and TRBJ2-5; 8 bases match TRBD2. The trim removed 2 bases at V and 4 bases at J, leaving 18 bases unmatched. The germline V gene encodes CDR1 SGHTA and CDR2 FQGNSA. The CDR3 is 19 residues long. The CDR3 region has the DNA TGTGCCAGCAGCTTAAACTCTTTAGAACGGTTAGCGGGAAGAGAGACCCAGTACTTC. Protein: CASSLNSLERLAGRETQYF.

The CDR3 is CASSPGRPSSTGELFF. Here the CDR3 DNA reads TGTGCCAGCTCACCAGGCAGGCCTTCGAGCACCGGGGAGCTGTTTTTT. The chain carries TRBV18 and TRBJ2-2; D gene ambiguous. The CDR3 is 16 amino acids. Trimming pared 2 bases from V and 4 bases from J, leaving 14 bases between. Germline values: CDR1 KGHSH, CDR2 LQKENI.

The gene calls are TRBV6-5 and TRBJ1-2; D gene unclear. V lost 2 bases and J 0 bases, leaving 10 bases between the germline ends. Germline CDR1 and CDR2: MNHEY and SVGAGI. CDR3 length: 15 amino acids. CDR3 sequence: CASSYLRAPNYGYTF. The CDR3 nucleotides read TGTGCCAGCAGTTACCTGAGGGCGCCTAACTATGGCTACACCTTC.

The chain joins TRBV9 to TRBJ2-5; D remains unclear. CDR1 is SGDLS and CDR2 is YYNGEE in the germline V gene. CDR3 length equals 13 residues. Trimming took off 4 bases at V and 1 base at J, with 8 bases between the two ends. CDR3 protein: CASSPWVQETQYF. The CDR3 nucleotides read TGTGCCAGCAGCCCCTGGGTCCAAGAGACCCAGTACTTC. The full variable domain, in which reference TRBV9 and TRBJ2-5 provide the parts outside the CDR3, is DSGVTQTPKHLITATGQRVTLRCSPRSGDLSVYWYQQSLDQGLQFLIQYYNGEERAKGNILERFSAQQFPDLHSELNLSSLELGDSALYFCASSPWVQETQYFGPGTRLLVL.

In this sample, this clone turned up once. This CDR3 is CASGLGGLAGGNEQFF. The CDR3 nucleotides are TGTGCCAGCGGGCTGGGGGGACTAGCGGGAGGAAATGAGCAGTTCTTC. J is TRBJ2-1 and V is TRBV7-2; 15 bases are a match to TRBD2. Germline assignment: CDR1 SGHTA and CDR2 FQGNSA. The CDR3 contains 16 residues. J gave up 7 bases and V 8 bases, and 9 bases lay outside the gene matches.

The table lists this clone with a count of one. V usage is TRBV6-6 and J usage is TRBJ2-7, with D uncertain. The CDR3 is 13 residues long. Germline V gives CDR1 MNHNY, CDR2 SVGAGI (reference sequence). V shed 5 bases and J shed 0 bases, with 8 bases lying between them. The CDR3 loop reads CASSRASSYEQYF. CDR3 sequence (DNA): TGTGCCAGCAGTCGGGCCTCCTCCTACGAGCAGTACTTC.

The gene calls are TRBV2 and TRBJ2-7; the D gene is possibly TRBD1 (5 bases). Germline CDR1 is SNHLY and CDR2 is FYNNEI. With 6 bases removed from V and 3 bases from J, the gap between germline ends came to 9 bases. This CDR3 contains 12 residues. The CDR3 DNA follows: TGTGCCAGCAGAGACGACAGCTACGAGCAGTACTTC. This codes for CASRDDSYEQYF.